The 3 T cell receptor beta chains below come from one sample, sequenced in a study of Ad26.COV2.S vaccination and SARS-CoV-2 variants. TCRdb keeps only in-frame clones here, not all; method: immunoSEQ multiplex PCR. The sample includes 350,000 to 550,000 clones, 80% to 90% of them seen just once. Treatment given: some 19 received Ad26.COV2.S at low or high dose, single or two shots; five or six received placebo; per-sample allocation not given. The study sampled participants on day 63 after the first vaccine or placebo injection. This specimen consisted of peripheral blood, obtained in a trial of Ad26.COV2.S vaccine versus placebo. These receptors were obtained from a person between 18 and 65 years old who received the Ad26.COV2.S COVID-19 vaccine or a placebo.

The chain links TRBV6-6 to TRBJ1-6; the D is unclear. Germline V CDR1 and CDR2: MNHNY, SVGAGI (reference sequence). The CDR3 length is 14 residues. The V end was cut by 6 bases, the J end by 8 bases, with 14 bases between. Here the CDR3 reads CASRPLVGHSPLHF. In nucleotides, the CDR3 is TGTGCCAGCAGGCCTCTTGTTGGGCATTCACCCCTCCACTTT.

The V and J genes are TRBV9 and TRBJ2-3; 9 bases are a match to TRBD1. With V trimmed by 3 bases and J by 3 bases, 5 bases remained unmatched. The CDR3 contains 15 residues. The germline CDR1 and CDR2 sequences are SGDLS and YYNGEE. CDR3 loop: CASSDWTGETDTQYF. The DNA of the CDR3 is TGTGCCAGCAGCGATTGGACAGGGGAGACAGATACGCAGTATTTT.

This sequence joins TRBV25-1 and TRBJ2-1, with TRBD2 matching over 8 bases. This CDR3 comprises 16 residues. The trim removed 3 bases at V and 1 base at J, leaving 5 bases unmatched. From germline, CDR1 is MGHDK and CDR2 SYGVNS. The CDR3 DNA reads TGTGCCAGCAGTGACAGCAGCGGGGGTTCCTACAATGAGCAGTTCTTC. Translating it yields CASSDSSGGSYNEQFF.